Sequencing of this T cell receptor (beta chain) was carried out in a study of T cells in Graves' hyperthyroidism and ophthalmopathy. Turning to the study itself: Initial diagnosis, before any treatment, was when peripheral blood was collected. Overall study findings and caveats: Researchers found most expanded thyroid clonotypes above 0.001 in blood as well.

The trim removed 8 bases at V and 4 bases at J, leaving 6 bases unmatched. This CDR3 has 14 residues. A remark on this clonotype: Antigen unknown.

The TCR beta CDR3 regions underwent amplification using RNA transcripts as the source. With the HTBI primer set, the TCR CDR3 went through a first round of RT-PCR. TCRdb fed the multiplex PCR reads into MiXCR, producing one record per CDR3 protein. The data contain roughly 710,000 distinct CDR3 sequences, under 45% of them singletons. The diagnoses drew upon clinical symptoms, serum thyroxine and TRAb, thyroid ultrasound and orbital computed tomography. The PBMCs were taken from less than 11 ml of fresh peripheral blood. Sequencing used blood. V is TRBV12-3 or TRBV12-4 and J is TRBJ1-5; TRBD1 matches 9 bases. This receptor was obtained from a woman aged 35 to 49 with Graves' hyperthyroidism. The CDR3 loop reads CASGGTGRNQPQHF. The CDR3 DNA reads as TGTGCCAGCGGCGGGACAGGGAGGAATCAGCCCCAGCATTTT.